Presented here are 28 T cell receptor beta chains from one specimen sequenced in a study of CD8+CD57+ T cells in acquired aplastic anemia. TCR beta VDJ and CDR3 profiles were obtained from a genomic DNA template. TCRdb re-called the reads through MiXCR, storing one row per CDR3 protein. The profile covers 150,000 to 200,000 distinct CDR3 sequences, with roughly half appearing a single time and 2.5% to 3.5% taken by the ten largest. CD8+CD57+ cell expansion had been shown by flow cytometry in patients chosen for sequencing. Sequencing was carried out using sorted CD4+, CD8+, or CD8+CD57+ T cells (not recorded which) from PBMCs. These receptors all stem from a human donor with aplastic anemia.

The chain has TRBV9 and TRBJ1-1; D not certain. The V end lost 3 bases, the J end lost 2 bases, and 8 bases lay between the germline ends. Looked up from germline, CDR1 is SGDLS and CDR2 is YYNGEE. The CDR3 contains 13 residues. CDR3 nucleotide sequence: TGTGCCAGCAGCGAGAGCCTAAACACTGAAGCTTTCTTT. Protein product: CASSESLNTEAFF.

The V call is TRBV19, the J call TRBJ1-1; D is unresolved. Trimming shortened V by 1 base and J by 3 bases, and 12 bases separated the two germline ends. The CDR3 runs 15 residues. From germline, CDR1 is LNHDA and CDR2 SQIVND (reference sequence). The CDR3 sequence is CASSIGDWEDTEAFF. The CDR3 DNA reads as TGTGCCAGTAGTATAGGTGACTGGGAGGACACTGAAGCTTTCTTT.

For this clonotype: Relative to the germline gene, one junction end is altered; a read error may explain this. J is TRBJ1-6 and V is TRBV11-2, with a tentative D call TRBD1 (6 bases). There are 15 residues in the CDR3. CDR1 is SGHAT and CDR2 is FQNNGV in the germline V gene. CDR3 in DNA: TGTGCCAGCAGCCTAGACCAGCTCCAGGGGACACCCCTCCACTTT. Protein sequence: CASSLDQLQGTPLHF.

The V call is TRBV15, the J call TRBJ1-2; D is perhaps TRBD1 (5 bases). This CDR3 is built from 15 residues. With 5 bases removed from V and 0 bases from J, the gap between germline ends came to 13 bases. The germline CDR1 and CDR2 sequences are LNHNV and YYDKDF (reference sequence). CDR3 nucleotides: TGTGCCACCAGCGGGGGTGGGACCACTAACTATGGCTACACCTTC. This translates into CATSGGGTTNYGYTF.

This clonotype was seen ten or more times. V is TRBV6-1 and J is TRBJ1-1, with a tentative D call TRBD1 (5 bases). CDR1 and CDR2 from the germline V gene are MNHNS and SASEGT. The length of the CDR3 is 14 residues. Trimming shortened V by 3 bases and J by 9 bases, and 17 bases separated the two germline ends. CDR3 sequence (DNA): TGTGCCAGCAGTGAGACGGGGGGAAGGTTGAAAGCTTTCTTT. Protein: CASSETGGRLKAFF.

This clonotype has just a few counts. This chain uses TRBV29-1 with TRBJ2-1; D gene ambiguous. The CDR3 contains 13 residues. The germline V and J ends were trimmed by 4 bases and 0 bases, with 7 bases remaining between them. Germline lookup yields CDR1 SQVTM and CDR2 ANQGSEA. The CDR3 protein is CSVGVGSYNEQFF. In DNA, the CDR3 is TGCAGCGTTGGAGTTGGCTCCTACAATGAGCAGTTCTTC.

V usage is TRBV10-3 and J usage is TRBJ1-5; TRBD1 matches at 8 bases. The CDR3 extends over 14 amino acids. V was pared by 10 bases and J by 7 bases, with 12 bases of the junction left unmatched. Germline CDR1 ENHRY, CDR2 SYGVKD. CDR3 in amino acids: CATQTGGTGQPQHF. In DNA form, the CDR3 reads TGTGCCACCCAAACAGGGGGTACGGGGCAGCCCCAGCATTTT.

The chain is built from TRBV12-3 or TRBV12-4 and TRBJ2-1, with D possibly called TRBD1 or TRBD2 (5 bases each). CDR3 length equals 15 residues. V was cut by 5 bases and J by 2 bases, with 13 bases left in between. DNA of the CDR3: TGTGCCAGCAGTACCGGGACGGCTGCCTACAATGAGCAGTTCTTC. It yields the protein CASSTGTAAYNEQFF.

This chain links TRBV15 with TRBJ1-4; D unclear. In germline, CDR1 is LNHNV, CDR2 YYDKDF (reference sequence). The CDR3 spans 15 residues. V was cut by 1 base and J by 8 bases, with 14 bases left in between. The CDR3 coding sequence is TGTGCCACCAGCAGAGGCAACCCTTTGAAGGAAAAACTGTTTTTT. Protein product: CATSRGNPLKEKLFF.

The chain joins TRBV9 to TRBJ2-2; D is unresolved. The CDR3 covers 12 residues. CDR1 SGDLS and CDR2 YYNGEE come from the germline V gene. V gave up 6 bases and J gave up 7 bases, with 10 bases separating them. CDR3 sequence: CASKGRHGELFF. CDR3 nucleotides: TGTGCCAGCAAGGGAAGGCACGGGGAGCTGTTTTTT.

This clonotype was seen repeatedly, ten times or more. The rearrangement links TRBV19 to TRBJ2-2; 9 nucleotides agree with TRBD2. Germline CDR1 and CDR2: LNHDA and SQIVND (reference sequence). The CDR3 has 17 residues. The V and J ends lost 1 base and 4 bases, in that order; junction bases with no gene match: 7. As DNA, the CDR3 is TGTGCCAGTAGTATAGTGGGCGGGGGGGCAGGCACCGGGGAGCTGTTTTTT. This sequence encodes CASSIVGGGAGTGELFF.

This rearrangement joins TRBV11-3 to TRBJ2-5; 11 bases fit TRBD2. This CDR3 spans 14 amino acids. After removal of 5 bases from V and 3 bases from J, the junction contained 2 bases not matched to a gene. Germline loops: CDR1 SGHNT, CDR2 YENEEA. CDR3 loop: CASSPGLAEETQYF. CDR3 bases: TGTGCCAGCAGCCCGGGACTAGCGGAAGAGACCCAGTACTTC.

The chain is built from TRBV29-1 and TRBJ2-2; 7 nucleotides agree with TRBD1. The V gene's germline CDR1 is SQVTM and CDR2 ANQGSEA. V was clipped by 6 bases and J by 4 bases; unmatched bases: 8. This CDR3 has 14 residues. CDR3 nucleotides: TGCAGCGTAGCAGGGGGTGGGAGCACCGGGGAGCTGTTTTTT. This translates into CSVAGGGSTGELFF.

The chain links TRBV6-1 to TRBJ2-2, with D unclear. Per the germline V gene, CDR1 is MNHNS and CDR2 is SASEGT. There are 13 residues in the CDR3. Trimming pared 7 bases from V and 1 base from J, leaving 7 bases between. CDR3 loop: CASNNWNTGELFF. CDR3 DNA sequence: TGTGCCAGCAACAACTGGAACACCGGGGAGCTGTTTTTT.

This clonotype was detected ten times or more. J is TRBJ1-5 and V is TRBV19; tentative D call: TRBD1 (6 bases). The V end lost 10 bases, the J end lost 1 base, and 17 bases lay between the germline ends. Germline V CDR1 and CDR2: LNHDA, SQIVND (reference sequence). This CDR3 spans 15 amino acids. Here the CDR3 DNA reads TGTGCCACAAACAGGGAGACCCTAAGCAATCAGCCCCAGCATTTT. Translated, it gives CATNRETLSNQPQHF.

CDR3 loop: CATSGTSGDYTQYF. CDR3 nucleotide sequence: TGTGCCACCAGTGGCACTAGCGGGGACTATACGCAGTATTTT. V gene TRBV24-1 combines with J gene TRBJ2-3; 10 bases fit TRBD2. The CDR3 runs to 14 residues. Trimming took 5 bases from V and 7 from J; bases not matched to a gene: 5. The germline V gene encodes CDR1 KGHDR and CDR2 SFDVKD.

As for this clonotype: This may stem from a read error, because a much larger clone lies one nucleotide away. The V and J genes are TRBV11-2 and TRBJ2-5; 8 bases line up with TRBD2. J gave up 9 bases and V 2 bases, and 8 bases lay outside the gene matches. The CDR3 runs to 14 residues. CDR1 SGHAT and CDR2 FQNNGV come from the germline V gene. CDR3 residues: CASSLSGGGEAQYF. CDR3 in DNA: TGTGCCAGCAGCTTAAGCGGGGGAGGGGAGGCCCAGTACTTC.

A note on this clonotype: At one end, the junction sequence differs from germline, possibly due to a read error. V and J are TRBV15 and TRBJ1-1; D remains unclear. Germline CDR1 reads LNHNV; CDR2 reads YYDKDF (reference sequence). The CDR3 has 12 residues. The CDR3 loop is CATGPGNTKAFF. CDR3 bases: TGTGCCACCGGCCCGGGGAACACTAAAGCTTTCTTT.

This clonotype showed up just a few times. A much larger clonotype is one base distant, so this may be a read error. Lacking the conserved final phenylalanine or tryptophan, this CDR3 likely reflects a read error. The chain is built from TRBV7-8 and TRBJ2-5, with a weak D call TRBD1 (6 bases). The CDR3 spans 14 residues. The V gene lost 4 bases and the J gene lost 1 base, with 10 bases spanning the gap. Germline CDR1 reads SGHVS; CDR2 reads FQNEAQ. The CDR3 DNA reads TGTGCCAGCAGCTCCGACAGGCGCCAAGAGACCCAGTACCTC. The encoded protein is CASSSDRRQETQYL.

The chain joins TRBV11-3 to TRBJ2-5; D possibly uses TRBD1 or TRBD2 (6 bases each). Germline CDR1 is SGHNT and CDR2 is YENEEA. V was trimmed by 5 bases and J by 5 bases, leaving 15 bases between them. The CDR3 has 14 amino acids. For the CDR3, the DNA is TGTGCCAGCAGCCCCGGGGGCAGGGGTGAGACCCAGTACTTC. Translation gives CASSPGGRGETQYF.

The CDR3 sequence: CASSQDPRAGGGGELFF. CDR3 nucleotide sequence: TGCGCCAGCAGCCAAGATCCCCGGGCAGGGGGAGGCGGGGAGCTGTTTTTT. The gene calls are TRBV4-3 and TRBJ2-2; possibly TRBD1 for D (7 bases). Trimming removed 0 bases from V and 7 bases from J, with 18 bases in between. This CDR3 contains 17 residues. Germline lookup yields CDR1 LGHNA and CDR2 YSLEER.

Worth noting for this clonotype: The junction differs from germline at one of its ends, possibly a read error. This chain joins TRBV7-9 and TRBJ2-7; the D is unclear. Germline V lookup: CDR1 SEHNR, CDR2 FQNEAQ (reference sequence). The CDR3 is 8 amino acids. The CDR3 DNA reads TGTGCCAGCAGCATACAACAATTC. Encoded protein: CASSIQQF.

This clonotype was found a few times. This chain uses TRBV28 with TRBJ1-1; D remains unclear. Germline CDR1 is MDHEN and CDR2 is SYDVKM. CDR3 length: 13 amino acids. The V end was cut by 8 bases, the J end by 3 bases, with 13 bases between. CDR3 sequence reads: CASGEQRDTEAFF. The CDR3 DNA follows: TGTGCCAGCGGTGAACAGAGAGACACTGAAGCTTTCTTT.

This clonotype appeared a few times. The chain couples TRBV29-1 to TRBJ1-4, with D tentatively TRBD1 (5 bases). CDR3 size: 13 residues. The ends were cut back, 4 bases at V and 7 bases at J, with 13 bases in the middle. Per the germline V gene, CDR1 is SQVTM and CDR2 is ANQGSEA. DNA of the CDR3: TGCAGCGTTGTAGGGGCGAACACTGAAAAACTGTTTTTT. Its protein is CSVVGANTEKLFF.

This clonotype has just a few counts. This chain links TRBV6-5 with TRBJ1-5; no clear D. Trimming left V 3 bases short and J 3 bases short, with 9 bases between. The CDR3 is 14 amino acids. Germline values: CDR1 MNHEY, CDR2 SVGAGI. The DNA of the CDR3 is TGTGCCAGCAGTTATTTGGGGTTCAATCAGCCCCAGCATTTT. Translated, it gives CASSYLGFNQPQHF.

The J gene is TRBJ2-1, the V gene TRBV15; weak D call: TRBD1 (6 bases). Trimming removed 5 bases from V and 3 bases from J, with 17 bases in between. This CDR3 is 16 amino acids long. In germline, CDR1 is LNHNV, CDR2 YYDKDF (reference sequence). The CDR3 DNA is TGTGCCACCAGCGGGGGCTTAAGAGCGGACTACAATGAGCAGTTCTTC. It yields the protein CATSGGLRADYNEQFF.

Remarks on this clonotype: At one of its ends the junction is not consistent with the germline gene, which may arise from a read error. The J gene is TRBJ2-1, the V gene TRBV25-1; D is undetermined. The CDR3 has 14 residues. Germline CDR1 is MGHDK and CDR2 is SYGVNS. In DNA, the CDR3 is TGTGCCAGCAGTGATCTAGGTTCTAGGAATGAGCGGTTCTTC. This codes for CASSDLGSRNERFF.

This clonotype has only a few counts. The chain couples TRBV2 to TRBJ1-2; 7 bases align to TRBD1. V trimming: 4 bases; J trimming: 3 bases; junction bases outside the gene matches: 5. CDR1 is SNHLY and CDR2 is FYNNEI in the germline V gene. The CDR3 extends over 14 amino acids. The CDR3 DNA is TGTGCCAGCAGTGGGGCAGGGGGAGACTATGGCTACACCTTC. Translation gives CASSGAGGDYGYTF.